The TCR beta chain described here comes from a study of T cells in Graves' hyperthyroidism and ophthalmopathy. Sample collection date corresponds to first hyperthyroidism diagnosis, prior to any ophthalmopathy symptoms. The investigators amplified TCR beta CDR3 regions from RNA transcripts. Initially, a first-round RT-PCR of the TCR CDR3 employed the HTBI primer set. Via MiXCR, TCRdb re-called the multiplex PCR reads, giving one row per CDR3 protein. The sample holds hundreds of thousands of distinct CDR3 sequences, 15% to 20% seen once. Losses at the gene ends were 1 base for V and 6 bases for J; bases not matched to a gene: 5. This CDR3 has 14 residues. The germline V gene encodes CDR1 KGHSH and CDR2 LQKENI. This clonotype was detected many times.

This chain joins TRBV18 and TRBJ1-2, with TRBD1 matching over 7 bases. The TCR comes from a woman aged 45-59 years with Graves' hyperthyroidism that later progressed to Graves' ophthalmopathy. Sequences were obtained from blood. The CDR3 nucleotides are TGTGCCAGCTCACCACTGGACAGGCAAGATGGCTACACCTTC. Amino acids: CASSPLDRQDGYTF. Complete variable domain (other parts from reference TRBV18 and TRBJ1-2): NAGVMQNPRHLVRRRGQEARLRCSPMKGHSHVYWYRQLPEEGLKFMVYLQKENIIDESGMPKERFSAEFPKEGPSILRIQQVVRGDSAAYFCASSPLDRQDGYTFGSGTRLTVV.